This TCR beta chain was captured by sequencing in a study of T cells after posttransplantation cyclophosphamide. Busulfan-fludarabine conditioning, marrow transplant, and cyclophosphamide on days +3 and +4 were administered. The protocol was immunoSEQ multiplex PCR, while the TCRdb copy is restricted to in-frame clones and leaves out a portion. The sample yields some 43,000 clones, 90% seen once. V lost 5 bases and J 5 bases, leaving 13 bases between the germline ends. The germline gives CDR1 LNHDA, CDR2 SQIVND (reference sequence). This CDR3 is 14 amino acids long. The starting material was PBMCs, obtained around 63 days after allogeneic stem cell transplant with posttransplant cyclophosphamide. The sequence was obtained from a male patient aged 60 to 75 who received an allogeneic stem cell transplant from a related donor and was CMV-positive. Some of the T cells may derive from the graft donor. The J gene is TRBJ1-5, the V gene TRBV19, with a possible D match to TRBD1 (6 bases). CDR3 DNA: TGTGCCAGTAGTCCCCGGACAGTGCATCAGCCCCAGCATTTT. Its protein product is CASSPRTVHQPQHF.